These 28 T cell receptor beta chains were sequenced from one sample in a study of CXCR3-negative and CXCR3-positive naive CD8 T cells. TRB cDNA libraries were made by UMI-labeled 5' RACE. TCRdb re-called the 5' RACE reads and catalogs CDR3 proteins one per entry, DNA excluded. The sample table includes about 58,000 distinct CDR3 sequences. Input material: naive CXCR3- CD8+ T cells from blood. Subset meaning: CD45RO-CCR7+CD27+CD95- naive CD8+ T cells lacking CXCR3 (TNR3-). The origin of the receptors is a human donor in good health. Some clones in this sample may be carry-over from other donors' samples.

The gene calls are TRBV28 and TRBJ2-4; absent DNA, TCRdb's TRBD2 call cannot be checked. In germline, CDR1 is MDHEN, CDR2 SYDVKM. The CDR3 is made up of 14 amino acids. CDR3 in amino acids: CASSSPRASGIQYF.

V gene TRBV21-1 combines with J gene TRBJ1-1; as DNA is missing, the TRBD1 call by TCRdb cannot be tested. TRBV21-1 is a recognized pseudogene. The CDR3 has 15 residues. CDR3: CASSTTQGARTEAFF.

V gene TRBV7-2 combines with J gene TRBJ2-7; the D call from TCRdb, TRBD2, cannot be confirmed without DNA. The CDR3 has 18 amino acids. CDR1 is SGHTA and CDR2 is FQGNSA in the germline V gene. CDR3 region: CASSPKSSGGLAIYEQYF.

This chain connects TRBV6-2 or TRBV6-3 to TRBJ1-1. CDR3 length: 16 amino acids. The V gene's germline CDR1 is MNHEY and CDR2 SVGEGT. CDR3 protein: CASSYSKAFMNTEAFF.

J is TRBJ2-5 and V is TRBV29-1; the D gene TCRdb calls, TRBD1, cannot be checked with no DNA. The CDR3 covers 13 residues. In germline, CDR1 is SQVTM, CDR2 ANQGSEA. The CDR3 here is CSVEGDPWGTQYF. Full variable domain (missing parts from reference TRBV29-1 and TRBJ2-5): SAVISQKPSRDICQRGTSLTIQCQVDSQVTMMFWYRQQPGQSLTLIATANQGSEATYESGFVIDKFPISRPNLTFSTLTVSNMSPEDSSIYLCSVEGDPWGTQYFGPGTRLLVL.

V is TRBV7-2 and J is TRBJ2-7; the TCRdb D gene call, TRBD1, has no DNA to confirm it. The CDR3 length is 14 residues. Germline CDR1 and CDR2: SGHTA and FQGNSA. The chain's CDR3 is CASSNRDRDYEQYF. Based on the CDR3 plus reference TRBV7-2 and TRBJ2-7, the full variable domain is GAGVSQSPSNKVTEKGKDVELRCDPISGHTALYWYRQSLGQGLEFLIYFQGNSAPDKSGLPSDRFSAERTGGSVSTLTIQRTQQEDSAVYLCASSNRDRDYEQYFGPGTRLTVT.

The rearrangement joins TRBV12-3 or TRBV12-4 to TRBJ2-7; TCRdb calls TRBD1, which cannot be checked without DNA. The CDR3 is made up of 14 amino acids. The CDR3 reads CASSPGQNIYEQYF.

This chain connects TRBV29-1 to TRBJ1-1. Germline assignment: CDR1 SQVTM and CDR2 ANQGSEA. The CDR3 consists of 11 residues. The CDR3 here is CSVPTATEAFF.

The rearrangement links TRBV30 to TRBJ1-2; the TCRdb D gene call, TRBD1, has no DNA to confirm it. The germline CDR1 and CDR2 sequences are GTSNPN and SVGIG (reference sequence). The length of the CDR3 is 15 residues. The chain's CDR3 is CAWRMFTGISYGHTF.

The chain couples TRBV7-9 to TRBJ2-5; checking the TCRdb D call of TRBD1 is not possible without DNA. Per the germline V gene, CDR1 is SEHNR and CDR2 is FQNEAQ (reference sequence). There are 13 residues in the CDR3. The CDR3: CARADRSQETQYF.

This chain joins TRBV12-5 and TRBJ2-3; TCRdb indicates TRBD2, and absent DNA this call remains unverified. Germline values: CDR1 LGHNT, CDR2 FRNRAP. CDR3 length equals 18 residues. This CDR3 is CASGLVLTDHGGADTQYF. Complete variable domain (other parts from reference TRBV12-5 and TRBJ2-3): DARVTQTPRHKVTEMGQEVTMRCQPILGHNTVFWYRQTMMQGLELLAYFRNRAPLDDSGMPKDRFSAEMPDATLATLKIQPSEPRDSAVYFCASGLVLTDHGGADTQYFGPGTRLTVL.

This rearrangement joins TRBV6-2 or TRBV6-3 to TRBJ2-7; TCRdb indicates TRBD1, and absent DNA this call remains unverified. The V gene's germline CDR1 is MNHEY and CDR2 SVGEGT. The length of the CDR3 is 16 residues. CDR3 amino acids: CASSLSVGQGYHEQYF.

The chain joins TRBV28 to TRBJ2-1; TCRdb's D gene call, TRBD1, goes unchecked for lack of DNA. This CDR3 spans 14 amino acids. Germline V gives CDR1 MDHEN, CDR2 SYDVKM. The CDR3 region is CASKGRGPYNEQFF.

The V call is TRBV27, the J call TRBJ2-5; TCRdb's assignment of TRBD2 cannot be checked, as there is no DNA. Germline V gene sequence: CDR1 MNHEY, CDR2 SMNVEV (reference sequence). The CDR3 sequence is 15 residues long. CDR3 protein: CATHLTSGGQETQYF.

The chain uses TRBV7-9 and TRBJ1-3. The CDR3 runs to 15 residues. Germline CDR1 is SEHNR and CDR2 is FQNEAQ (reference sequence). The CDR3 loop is CASSLPETTGNTIYF. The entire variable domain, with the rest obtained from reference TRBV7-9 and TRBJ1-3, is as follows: DTGVSQNPRHKITKRGQNVTFRCDPISEHNRLYWYRQTLGQGPEFLTYFQNEAQLEKSRLLSDRFSAERPKGSFSTLEIQRTEQGDSAMYLCASSLPETTGNTIYFGEGSWLTVV.

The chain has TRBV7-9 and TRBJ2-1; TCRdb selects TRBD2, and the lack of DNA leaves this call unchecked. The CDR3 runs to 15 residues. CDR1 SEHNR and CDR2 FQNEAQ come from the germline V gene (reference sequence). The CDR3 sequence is CASSLPLVMGNEQFF.

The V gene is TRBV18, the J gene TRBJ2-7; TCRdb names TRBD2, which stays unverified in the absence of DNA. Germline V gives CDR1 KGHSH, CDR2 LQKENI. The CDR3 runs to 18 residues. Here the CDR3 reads CASSPPGASGGLRYEQYF.

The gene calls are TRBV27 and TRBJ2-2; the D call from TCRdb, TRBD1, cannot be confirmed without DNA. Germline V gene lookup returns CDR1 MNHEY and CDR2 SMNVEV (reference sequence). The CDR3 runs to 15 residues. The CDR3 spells CASSLRGGDTGELFF.

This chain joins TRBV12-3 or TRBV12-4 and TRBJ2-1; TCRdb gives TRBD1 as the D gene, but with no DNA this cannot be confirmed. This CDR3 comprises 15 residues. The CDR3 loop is CASRPDRGGVNEQFF.

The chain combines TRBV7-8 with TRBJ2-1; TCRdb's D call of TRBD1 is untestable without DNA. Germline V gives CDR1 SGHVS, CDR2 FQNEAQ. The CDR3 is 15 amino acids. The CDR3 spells CASSPGGARYNEQFF.

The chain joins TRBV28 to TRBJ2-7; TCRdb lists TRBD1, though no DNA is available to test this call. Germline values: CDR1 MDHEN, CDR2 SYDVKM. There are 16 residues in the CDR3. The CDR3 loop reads CASSAPSGRPDYEQYF.

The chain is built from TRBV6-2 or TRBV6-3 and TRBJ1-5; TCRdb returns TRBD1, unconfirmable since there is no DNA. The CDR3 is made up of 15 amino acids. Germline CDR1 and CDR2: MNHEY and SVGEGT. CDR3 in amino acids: CASSARTGGRQPQHF.

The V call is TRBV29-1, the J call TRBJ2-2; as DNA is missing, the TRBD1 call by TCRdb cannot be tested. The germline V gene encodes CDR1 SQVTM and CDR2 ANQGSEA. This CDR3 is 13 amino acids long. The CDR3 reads CSVCQGSTGELFF.

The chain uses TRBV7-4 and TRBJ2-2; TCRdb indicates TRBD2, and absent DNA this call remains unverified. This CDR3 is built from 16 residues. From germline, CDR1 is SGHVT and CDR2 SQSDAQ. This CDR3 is CASSLVGLGNTGELFF.

The CDR3 spells CASAQVPDTGTGAGNTIYF. V and J are TRBV11-1 and TRBJ1-3; without DNA, the TCRdb call of TRBD1 cannot be checked. The CDR3 runs to 19 residues. In germline, CDR1 is SGHAT, CDR2 FQDESV (reference sequence). The entire variable domain, with the rest obtained from reference TRBV11-1 and TRBJ1-3, is as follows: EAEVAQSPRYKITEKSQAVAFWCDPISGHATLYWYRQILGQGPELLVQFQDESVVDDSQLPKDRFSAERLKGVDSTLKIQPAELGDSAMYLCASAQVPDTGTGAGNTIYFGEGSWLTVV.

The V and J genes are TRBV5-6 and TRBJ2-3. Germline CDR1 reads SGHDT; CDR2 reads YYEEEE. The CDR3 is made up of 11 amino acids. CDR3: CASSLSHTQYF.

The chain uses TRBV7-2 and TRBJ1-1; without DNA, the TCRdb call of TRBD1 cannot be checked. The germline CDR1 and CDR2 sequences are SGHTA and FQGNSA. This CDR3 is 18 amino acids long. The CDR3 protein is CASSLPTGTGGASTEAFF.

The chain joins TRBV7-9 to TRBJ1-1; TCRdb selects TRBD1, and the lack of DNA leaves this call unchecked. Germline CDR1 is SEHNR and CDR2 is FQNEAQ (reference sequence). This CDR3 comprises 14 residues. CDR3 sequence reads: CASRGVGGRDEAFF.